This TCR beta chain was identified during a study of human T cells and chemical hapten exposure. Authors' processing steps: Samples had a median of 95,638 TCRs, ranging roughly 23,224 to 700,000. MiXCR was run by TCRdb on the 5' RACE reads, yielding one entry per CDR3 protein. For this entry, the V and J calls and clone size follow TCRdb and not the study's own pipeline. The table has approximately 150,000 distinct CDR3 sequences, roughly 4% seen once; the top ten hold over 1.3%. This clonotype was counted many times. Its target is not known. Study-wide results and caveats: Once DPC sensitization occurred, TCRs above 1 in 1000 frequency showed no change.

CDR3 size: 12 residues. The V end was cut by 5 bases, the J end by 4 bases, with 6 bases between. The germline CDR1 and CDR2 sequences are MGHDK and SYGVNS. The study extracted total RNA from unfractionated whole blood. The sequence was obtained from a female donor in good health. The gene calls are TRBV25-1 and TRBJ1-5; the D is unclear. The CDR3 DNA sequence: TGTGCCAGCAGTTTGGGTAATCAGCCCCAGCATTTT. This translates into CASSLGNQPQHF.